Listed here is a single T cell receptor beta chain. As yet, its antigen is unknown. The assay was immunoSEQ multiplex PCR, and TCRdb's table has in-frame clones only and misses some. The sample shows some 140,000 clones, 90% to 95% of them seen only once. CDR1 is SGHNT, CDR2 YYREEE, per germline (reference sequence). This CDR3 comprises 14 residues. V was pared by 0 bases and J by 2 bases, with 9 bases between. The record originates from a study of T cell responses to AZD1222 COVID-19 vaccine. Study summary: Pooling covered second doses at about 4 or about 12 weeks.

Findings and caveats of the study: A mostly white British donor set with more females was recruited, and clonal diversity was possibly underestimated. Spike-wide coverage was observed for vaccine-associated CD4 TCRs, with dominant responses at 160-218 and 743-854.

This receptor was obtained from an adult in good health. The sequencing here drew on peripheral blood, taken on day 0 of AZD1222 vaccination. The V gene is TRBV5-4, the J gene TRBJ2-7; D is unclear. The DNA of the CDR3 is TGTGCCAGCAGCTTGGTTGGGCGCCCCTACGAGCAGTACTTC. It specifies CASSLVGRPYEQYF.